This TCR gamma chain was identified in a study of γδ T cells in repeated Plasmodium falciparum infection. Overall study context: Four controlled malaria infections with P. falciparum NF54 spanned about 23 months. Timepoints: baseline, immediately before selected infections, and 21 days after every infection. Some Malian samples span acute malaria episodes; others come from no-transmission periods.

This clone was picked up many times. TCRdb records a much larger clone's protein for this DNA, with a difference at residue 7 that likely arises from a read error; the protein given is the translation of the DNA. TCRdb re-called clones from the multiplex PCR reads using CATT. The sample holds about 30,000 gamma-chain clones, over 1.3% seen once. The sequence was collected from a pool of human donors (malaria-infected and uninfected, not separated). The sample taken for sequencing was gamma-delta T cells from blood.

The CDR3 bases are TGTGCCACCTGGGATGGGCCGGTCTATTATTATAAGAAACTCTTT. Its protein is CATWDGPVYYYKKLF. The rearrangement uses TRGV4 and TRGJ1 or TRGJ2. Germline CDR1 is EGSTGY and CDR2 is YDSYTSSV. This CDR3 region has 15 residues. The J segment lost 2 bases and the V segment lost 0 bases, leaving 7 bases of the junction unmatched.